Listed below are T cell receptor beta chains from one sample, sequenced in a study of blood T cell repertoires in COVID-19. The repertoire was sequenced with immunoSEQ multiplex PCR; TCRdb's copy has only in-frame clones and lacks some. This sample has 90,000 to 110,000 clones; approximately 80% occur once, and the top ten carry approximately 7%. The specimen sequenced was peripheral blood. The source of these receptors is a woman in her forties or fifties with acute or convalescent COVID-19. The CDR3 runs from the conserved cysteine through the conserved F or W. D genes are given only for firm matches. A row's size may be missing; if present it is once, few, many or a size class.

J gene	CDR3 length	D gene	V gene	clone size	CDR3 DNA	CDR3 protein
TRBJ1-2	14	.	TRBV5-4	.	TGTGCCAGCAGCTTGGGACAGGCAACCTATGGCTACACCTTC	CASSLGQATYGYTF
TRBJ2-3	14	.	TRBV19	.	TGTGCCAGTAGTTCCTCGACTACCACAGATACGCAGTATTTT	CASSSSTTTDTQYF
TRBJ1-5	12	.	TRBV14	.	TGTGCCAGCAGCCAAGGGGGCCAGCCCCAGCATTTT	CASSQGGQPQHF
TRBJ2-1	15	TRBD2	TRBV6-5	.	TGTGCCACCGATCTTATAGCGGGGGGGTACAATGAGCAGTTCTTC	CATDLIAGGYNEQFF
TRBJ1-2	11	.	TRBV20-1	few	TGCAGCGGGACTGTTAACTATGGCTACACCTTC	CSGTVNYGYTF
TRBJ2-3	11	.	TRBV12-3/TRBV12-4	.	TGTGCCAGCAGTTTACTGGATACGCAGTATTTT	CASSLLDTQYF
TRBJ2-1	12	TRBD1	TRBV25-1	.	TGTGCCAGCACGGGGGCAGGGGGCGAGCAGTTCTTC	CASTGAGGEQFF
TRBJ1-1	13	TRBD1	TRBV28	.	TGTGCCAGCAGGGGCGGACAGGGAACTGAAGCTTTCTTT	CASRGGQGTEAFF
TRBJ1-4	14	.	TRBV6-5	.	TGTGCCAGCAGGTACGCGACAGACAATGAAAAACTGTTTTTT	CASRYATDNEKLFF
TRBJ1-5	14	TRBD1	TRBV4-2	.	TGTGCCAGCAGCCAGGGACAGGGCAATCAGCCCCAGCATTTT	CASSQGQGNQPQHF
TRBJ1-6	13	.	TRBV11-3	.	TGTGCCAGCAGCTTAAATAGTGATTCACCCCTCCACTTT	CASSLNSDSPLHF
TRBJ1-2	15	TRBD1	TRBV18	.	TGTGCCAGCTCACCTCTCGGACAGGGGCAGGATGGCTACACCTTC	CASSPLGQGQDGYTF
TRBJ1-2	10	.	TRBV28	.	TGTGCCAGCCAATCGGGGGGCTACACCTTC	CASQSGGYTF
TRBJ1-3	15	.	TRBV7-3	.	TGTGCCAGCAGCCCGGGAAGGGTCGCTGGAAACACCATATATTTT	CASSPGRVAGNTIYF
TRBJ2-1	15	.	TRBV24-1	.	TGTGCCACCAGTGATCCGCGACGCACCCAGGGAGAGCAGTTCTTC	CATSDPRRTQGEQFF
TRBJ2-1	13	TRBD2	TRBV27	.	TGTGCCAGTCAAACTAGCGGGGGGAATGAGCAGTTCTTC	CASQTSGGNEQFF
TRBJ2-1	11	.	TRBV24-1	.	TGTGCCACCAGTGAGAGGAATGAGCAGTTCTTC	CATSERNEQFF
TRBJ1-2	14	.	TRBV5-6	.	TGTGCCAGCAGCTTTTGGAGCCAGATCTATGGCTACACCTTC	CASSFWSQIYGYTF
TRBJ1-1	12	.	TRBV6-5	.	TGTGCCAGCAGTATATCGAACACTGAAGCTTTCTTT	CASSISNTEAFF
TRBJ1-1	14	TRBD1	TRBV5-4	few	TGTGCCAGCAGCCCAGGACAGGGAAACACTGAAGCTTTCTTT	CASSPGQGNTEAFF
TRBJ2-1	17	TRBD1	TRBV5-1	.	TGCGCCAGTTCACAGGGGGCTTCCGGGGTAGCCTACAATGAGCAGTTCTTC	CASSQGASGVAYNEQFF
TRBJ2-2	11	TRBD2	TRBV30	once	TGTGCGCTCCGGGAGGCCGGGGAGCTGTTTTTT	CALREAGELFF
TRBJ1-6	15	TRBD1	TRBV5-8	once	TGTGCCAGCAGTCGGCAGACAGGGGTGGGTTCACCCCTCCACTTT	CASSRQTGVGSPLHF
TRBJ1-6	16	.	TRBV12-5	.	TGTGCTAGTGGTTCACCCGGTAGCTCCTATAATTCACCCCTCCACTTT	CASGSPGSSYNSPLHF
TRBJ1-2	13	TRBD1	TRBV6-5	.	TGTGCCAGCAGACGGACAGGGGGGAATGGCTACACCTTC	CASRRTGGNGYTF
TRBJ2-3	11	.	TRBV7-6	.	TGTGCCAGCAGCCCAACAGATACGCAGTATTTT	CASSPTDTQYF
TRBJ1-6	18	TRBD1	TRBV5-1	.	TGCGCCAGCAGCTTGGCCGAACAGGGGAGTTCCTATAATTCACCCCTCCACTTT	CASSLAEQGSSYNSPLHF
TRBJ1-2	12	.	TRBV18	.	TGTGCCAGCTCACCACCTGGCAGTGGCTACACCTTC	CASSPPGSGYTF
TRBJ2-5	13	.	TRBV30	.	TGTGCCTCAGGACTACCGTACCAAGAGACCCAGTACTTC	CASGLPYQETQYF
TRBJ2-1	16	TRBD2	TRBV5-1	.	TGCGCCAGCAGCCCAGGACTAGCGGTTCCCTACAATGAGCAGTTCTTC	CASSPGLAVPYNEQFF
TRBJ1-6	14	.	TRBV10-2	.	TGCGCCAGCAGTGAACGGGGGATACAATCACCCCTCCACTTT	CASSERGIQSPLHF
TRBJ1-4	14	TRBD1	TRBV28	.	TGTGCCAGCAGGCGGGACAGAGATAATGAAAAACTGTTTTTT	CASRRDRDNEKLFF
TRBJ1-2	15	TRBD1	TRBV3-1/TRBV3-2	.	TGTGCCAGCAGCCCCGGACAGGGGGGCGCCTATGGCTACACCTTC	CASSPGQGGAYGYTF
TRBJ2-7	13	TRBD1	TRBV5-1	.	TGCGCCAGCAGCTTGTACCGGGACAGAGAGCAGTACTTC	CASSLYRDREQYF
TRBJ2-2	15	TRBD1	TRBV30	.	TGTGCCTGGAGGCCGGGACAGCTCTACACCGGGGAGCTGTTTTTT	CAWRPGQLYTGELFF
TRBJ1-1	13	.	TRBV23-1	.	TGCGCCAACATTGCCCCCTGGGCCCCTGAAGCTTTCTTT	CANIAPWAPEAFF